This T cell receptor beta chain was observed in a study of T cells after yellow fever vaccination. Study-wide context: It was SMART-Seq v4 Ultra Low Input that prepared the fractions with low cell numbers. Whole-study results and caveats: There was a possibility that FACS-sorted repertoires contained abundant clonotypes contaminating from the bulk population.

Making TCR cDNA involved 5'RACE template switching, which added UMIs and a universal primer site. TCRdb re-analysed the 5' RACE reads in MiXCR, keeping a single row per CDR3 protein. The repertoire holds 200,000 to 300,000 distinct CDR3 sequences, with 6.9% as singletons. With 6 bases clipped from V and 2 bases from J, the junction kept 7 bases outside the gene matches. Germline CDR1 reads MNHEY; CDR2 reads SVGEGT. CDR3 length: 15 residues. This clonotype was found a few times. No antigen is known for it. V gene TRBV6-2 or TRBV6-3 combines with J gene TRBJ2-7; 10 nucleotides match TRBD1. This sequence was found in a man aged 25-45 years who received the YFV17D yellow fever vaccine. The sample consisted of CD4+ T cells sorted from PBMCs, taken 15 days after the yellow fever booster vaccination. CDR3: CASRPGTGVPYEQYF. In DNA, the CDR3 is TGTGCCAGCAGGCCCGGGACAGGGGTTCCCTACGAGCAGTACTTC.